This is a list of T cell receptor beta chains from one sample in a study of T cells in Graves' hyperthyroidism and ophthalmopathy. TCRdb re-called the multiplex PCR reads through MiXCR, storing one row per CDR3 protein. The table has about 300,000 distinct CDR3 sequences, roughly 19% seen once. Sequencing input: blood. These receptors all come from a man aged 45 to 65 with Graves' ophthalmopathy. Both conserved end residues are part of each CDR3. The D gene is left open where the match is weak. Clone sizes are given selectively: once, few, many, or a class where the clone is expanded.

TGTGCCAGCAGTGAATGGGGAGGCAATCAGCCCCAGCATTTT,CASSEWGGNQPQHF,-,TRBV2,TRBJ1-5,many
TGTGCCAGCAGTGAGAGGTGGAGGGCCAGCAATCAGCCCCAGCATTTT,CASSERWRASNQPQHF,-,TRBV6-1,TRBJ1-5,many
TGTGCCAGCAGTCCCGCCCCTTTAGCGGGAGTTCCCACAGATACGCAGTATTTT,CASSPAPLAGVPTDTQYF,TRBD2,TRBV27,TRBJ2-3,-
TGTGCCAGCGAAGCGGGACCTTATACGCAGTATTTT,CASEAGPYTQYF,TRBD2,TRBV28,TRBJ2-3,few
TGCAGCGTTACTCTTACCGGGGGGCCCTCCTACAATGAGCAGTTCTTC,CSVTLTGGPSYNEQFF,-,TRBV29-1,TRBJ2-1,few
TGTGCCAGTAGTGGGGGGTACGGAATGAACACTGAAGCTTTCTTT,CASSGGYGMNTEAFF,-,TRBV19,TRBJ1-1,-
TGTGCCAGCAGCGAGGGACAGCTCACAGATACGCAGTATTTT,CASSEGQLTDTQYF,TRBD1,TRBV5-4,TRBJ2-3,-
TGTGCCAGCAGTGACTGGAGCGGGAGGGAAGAGACCCAGTACTTC,CASSDWSGREETQYF,TRBD2,TRBV6-1,TRBJ2-5,-
TGTGCCAGCAGGACCGGGACTAGCGGGAGTGTAGATACGCAGTATTTT,CASRTGTSGSVDTQYF,TRBD2,TRBV2,TRBJ2-3,-
TGCGCCAGCAGCCCTACTCGACAGGAGCGAGCCGGGGAGCTGTTTTTT,CASSPTRQERAGELFF,-,TRBV10-2,TRBJ2-2,-
TGTGCCAGTAGTCCCCGAAGGACAGGGGGCGCAGGCGGGGAGCTGTTTTTT,CASSPRRTGGAGGELFF,TRBD1,TRBV19,TRBJ2-2,-
TGCAGTGCTCCCCTAGCGGAACTAACCTACGAGCAGTACTTC,CSAPLAELTYEQYF,TRBD2,TRBV20-1,TRBJ2-7,many
TGCAGTGCAAGTTCGGCAGGGGCCGTGGACACTGAAGCTTTCTTT,CSASSAGAVDTEAFF,-,TRBV20-1,TRBJ1-1,many
TGTGCCAGCAGTTTATCGACTAGCGGAACCTACGAGCAGTACTTC,CASSLSTSGTYEQYF,TRBD2,TRBV27,TRBJ2-7,many